These T cell receptor beta chains were read from a single sample in a study of blood T cell repertoires in COVID-19. Libraries were prepared by immunoSEQ multiplex PCR; TCRdb keeps only in-frame clonotypes and omits some of them. Of some 140,000 clones in the sample, around 83% are singletons; the top ten hold under 20%. Input material: PBMCs or T cells enriched from blood (not recorded which). The source is a man younger than 45 who had recovered from COVID-19. Both conserved end residues are trimmed from each CDR3. Fields, in order: V gene, D gene, J gene, CDR3 protein. The D gene is left open where the match is weak.

>TRBV19|TRBD1|TRBJ1-2
ARGTGTNYGYT
>TRBV6-5|.|TRBJ1-2
ASSYGAGVYGYT
>TRBV19|.|TRBJ1-1
ASSMFLWETEAF
>TRBV5-6|TRBD1|TRBJ2-3
ASSYITGADTQY
>TRBV7-8|.|TRBJ2-5
ASSPWSGQETQY
>TRBV29-1|TRBD2|TRBJ2-5
SVVKRGDNLGETQY
>TRBV30|TRBD1|TRBJ1-1
ACSGTVASEAF
>TRBV25-1|TRBD1|TRBJ2-7
ASSDQTGFGQY
>TRBV27|.|TRBJ1-5
ASSLSQGSNQPQH
>TRBV12-3/TRBV12-4|.|TRBJ1-1
ASSLGGITEAF
>TRBV7-9|TRBD2|TRBJ2-1
ASSPLAGGYNEQF
>TRBV6-6|TRBD1|TRBJ1-3
ASSYPDRVTGNTIY
>TRBV2|TRBD1|TRBJ1-4
ASSDGTGTTNEKLF
>TRBV27|TRBD1|TRBJ2-3
ASSKRDRGSDTQY